This entry lists 24 T cell receptor beta chains sequenced from one sample in a study of cytomegalovirus exposure and HLA in healthy donors. Vbeta (60) and Jbeta (13) primers were used in the PCR. Sequencing was performed with immunoSEQ multiplex PCR; in TCRdb, only in-frame clones are kept and a portion is missing. This sample yields 80,000 or so clones, of which approximately 74% are seen a single time; about a fifth belongs to the top ten. The sequenced material came from PBMCs. These receptor sequences come from a man in his thirties or forties in good health and CMV-seropositive.

The chain couples TRBV27 to TRBJ1-5; 8 bases are shared with TRBD1. The CDR3 runs to 14 residues. Germline assignment: CDR1 MNHEY and CDR2 SMNVEV (reference sequence). After removal of 3 bases from V and 5 bases from J, the junction contained 3 bases not matched to a gene. CDR3: CASSLDRADQPQHF. The DNA for the CDR3 is TGTGCCAGCAGTTTGGACAGGGCAGATCAGCCCCAGCATTTT.

This clone came up a few times. The rearrangement joins TRBV9 to TRBJ2-7; D is possibly TRBD1 (6 bases). The CDR3 runs to 14 residues. CDR1 and CDR2 from the germline V gene are SGDLS and YYNGEE. V lost 4 bases to trimming and J lost 5 bases, with 16 bases between them. The CDR3 DNA reads TGTGCCAGCAGCTACCGGACAGAAGGGCACGAGCAGTACTTC. This codes for CASSYRTEGHEQYF.

This clone has a handful of counts. The V call is TRBV6-6, the J call TRBJ1-1, with 11 bases that match TRBD1. Unmatched junction bases numbered 5, after V lost 6 bases and J lost 2 bases. Germline-derived CDR1 and CDR2 are MNHNY and SVGAGI (reference sequence). The CDR3 covers 15 residues. The CDR3 DNA follows: TGTGCCAGCAGGGGGGACAGGGGGATAAACACTGAAGCTTTCTTT. Amino acids: CASRGDRGINTEAFF.

The chain combines TRBV9 with TRBJ1-2, with D perhaps TRBD1 (6 bases). Germline V gives CDR1 SGDLS, CDR2 YYNGEE. Trimming shortened V by 5 bases and J by 1 base, and 12 bases separated the two germline ends. The CDR3 has 14 amino acids. This CDR3 reads CASRGSGDNYGYTF. CDR3 sequence (DNA): TGTGCCAGCAGGGGTTCAGGGGATAACTATGGCTACACCTTC. Using reference TRBV9 and TRBJ1-2 for the parts outside the CDR3, the full variable domain is DSGVTQTPKHLITATGQRVTLRCSPRSGDLSVYWYQQSLDQGLQFLIQYYNGEERAKGNILERFSAQQFPDLHSELNLSSLELGDSALYFCASRGSGDNYGYTFGSGTRLTVV.

This clone has more than one count but fewer than ten. This chain links TRBV27 with TRBJ2-7; D is perhaps TRBD2 (6 bases). CDR1 and CDR2 (germline): MNHEY, SMNVEV (reference sequence). The length of the CDR3 is 14 residues. V shed 2 bases and J shed 2 bases, with 10 bases lying between them. The CDR3, as DNA: TGTGCCAGCAGTTTAGCGGAGGGGCCCTACGAGCAGTACTTC. This gives the protein CASSLAEGPYEQYF.

Regarding this clone: This CDR3 is also generated by other DNA sequences in the sample. V is TRBV20-1 and J is TRBJ1-1, with a tentative D call TRBD1 (5 bases). The CDR3 consists of 11 residues. Germline CDR1 DFQATT, CDR2 SNEGSKA (reference sequence). V dropped 5 bases and J dropped 5 bases, with 9 bases sitting between them. CDR3 in amino acids: CSAPRGTEAFF. In DNA, the CDR3 is TGCAGTGCTCCCCGGGGGACTGAAGCTTTCTTT.

The chain couples TRBV5-1 to TRBJ2-1, with TRBD2 identical over 12 bases. Germline values: CDR1 SGHRS, CDR2 YFSETQ. The J segment lost 7 bases and the V segment lost 5 bases, leaving 1 base of the junction unmatched. This CDR3 region has 13 residues. CDR3 protein: CASSGTSGNEQFF. As DNA, the CDR3 is TGCGCCAGCAGTGGGACTAGCGGGAATGAGCAGTTCTTC.

This clone was counted many times. The rearrangement links TRBV18 to TRBJ2-7, with 11 bases matching TRBD1. The CDR3 runs 15 residues. Germline trimming cut 6 bases from V and 5 bases from J; bases unmatched to any gene: 9. Germline CDR1 and CDR2: KGHSH and LQKENI. CDR3 residues: CASSSTGQGADEQYF. CDR3 in DNA: TGTGCCAGCTCCTCCACAGGACAGGGGGCGGACGAGCAGTACTTC.

This clone was counted between two and nine times. The chain recombines TRBV30 with TRBJ1-3, with 7 bases lining up with TRBD1. The CDR3 spans 14 residues. Trimming cost V 3 bases and J 4 bases; bases outside gene matches: 6. The germline CDR1 and CDR2 sequences are GTSNPN and SVGIG (reference sequence). The CDR3 DNA is TGTGCCTGGAGAAGACAGGGTACGGGAAACACCATATATTTT. It encodes CAWRRQGTGNTIYF. Complete variable domain (other parts from reference TRBV30 and TRBJ1-3): SQTIHQWPATLVQPVGSPLSLECTVEGTSNPNLYWYRQAAGRGLQLLFYSVGIGQISSEVPQNLSASRPQDRQFILSSKKLLLSDSGFYLCAWRRQGTGNTIYFGEGSWLTVV.

The V call is TRBV7-6, the J call TRBJ2-7; TRBD2 matches 10 bases. The J segment lost 3 bases and the V segment lost 2 bases, leaving 4 bases of the junction unmatched. The CDR3 covers 15 residues. In germline, CDR1 is SGHVS, CDR2 FNYEAQ. The CDR3 spells CASSLSGRADYEQYF. CDR3 DNA sequence: TGTGCCAGCAGCTTAAGCGGGAGGGCCGACTACGAGCAGTACTTC.

This clone has just a few counts. The genes are TRBV6-6 and TRBJ1-1; no clear D. This CDR3 region has 11 residues. V dropped 8 bases and J dropped 5 bases, with 9 bases sitting between them. From germline, CDR1 is MNHNY and CDR2 SVGAGI (reference sequence). CDR3 sequence reads: CASYAGTEAFF. CDR3 in DNA: TGTGCCAGCTACGCGGGGACTGAAGCTTTCTTT.

This clone showed up many times. V and J are TRBV25-1 and TRBJ2-3, with D possibly matching TRBD2 (5 bases). V lost 5 bases and J lost 5, with 17 bases in between. CDR3 length: 15 residues. Germline V gives CDR1 MGHDK, CDR2 SYGVNS. The CDR3 loop is CASSLTADTGDTQYF. As DNA, the CDR3 is TGTGCCAGCAGTTTAACAGCGGATACGGGAGATACGCAGTATTTT.

This sequence joins TRBV6-1 and TRBJ2-5, with 7 bases aligning to TRBD1. The CDR3 has 14 residues. Losses at the gene ends were 4 bases for V and 3 bases for J; bases not matched to a gene: 5. Germline V gene lookup returns CDR1 MNHNS and CDR2 SASEGT. The CDR3 DNA reads as TGTGCCAGCAGTGTGACAGGGCGGAAAGAGACCCAGTACTTC. Its translation: CASSVTGRKETQYF.

The chain employs TRBV28 and TRBJ2-7; D possibly corresponds to TRBD1 (6 bases). Trimming took off 5 bases at V and 2 bases at J, with 13 bases between the two ends. This CDR3 has 14 amino acids. Germline CDR1 MDHEN, CDR2 SYDVKM. Written as DNA, the CDR3 is TGTGCCAGCAGTATCCCCGGACAGACCTACGAGCAGTACTTC. It codes for CASSIPGQTYEQYF.

The rearrangement links TRBV9 to TRBJ2-3; the D gene is possibly TRBD2 (6 bases). The CDR3 extends over 13 amino acids. Trimming shortened V by 6 bases and J by 4 bases, and 12 bases separated the two germline ends. Germline loops: CDR1 SGDLS, CDR2 YYNGEE. The chain's CDR3 is CASNRRDPDTQYF. CDR3 in DNA: TGTGCCAGCAACCGGAGGGATCCAGATACGCAGTATTTT. The whole variable domain, filled in from reference TRBV9 and TRBJ2-3, reads DSGVTQTPKHLITATGQRVTLRCSPRSGDLSVYWYQQSLDQGLQFLIQYYNGEERAKGNILERFSAQQFPDLHSELNLSSLELGDSALYFCASNRRDPDTQYFGPGTRLTVL.

V and J are TRBV18 and TRBJ1-1; 7 bases map to TRBD1. This CDR3 has 17 amino acids. V shed 3 bases and J 1 base; nucleotides not matched to a gene: 11. From germline, CDR1 is KGHSH and CDR2 LQKENI. The CDR3 nucleotides are TGTGCCAGCTCACCGCGACAGGGAGACTATGGGAACACTGAAGCTTTCTTT. This sequence encodes CASSPRQGDYGNTEAFF.

This clone was seen only a few times. V and J are TRBV30 and TRBJ2-1, with D possibly TRBD1 on 6 matching bases. Trimming shortened V by 3 bases and J by 1 base, and 10 bases separated the two germline ends. The CDR3 runs to 14 residues. Germline V gene data show CDR1 as GTSNPN and CDR2 as SVGIG (reference sequence). The CDR3, as DNA: TGTGCCTGGAGGAAAGGGGGTTCCTACAATGAGCAGTTCTTC. Its translation: CAWRKGGSYNEQFF.

This clone came up a few times. The chain uses TRBV27 and TRBJ2-5; D ambiguous. Germline V gene sequence: CDR1 MNHEY, CDR2 SMNVEV (reference sequence). The CDR3 runs 11 residues. V shed 6 bases and J shed 1 base, with 3 bases lying between them. Written as DNA, the CDR3 is TGTGCCAGCAGCTTCCAAGAGACCCAGTACTTC. Its translation is CASSFQETQYF.

The chain joins TRBV18 to TRBJ2-7; a weak D match, TRBD1 (5 bases). The CDR3 extends over 15 amino acids. V was cut by 4 bases and J by 2 bases, with 15 bases left in between. Germline V lookup: CDR1 KGHSH, CDR2 LQKENI. The CDR3 DNA reads as TGTGCCAGCTCACAGCAGGGTAACAAAGCCTACGAGCAGTACTTC. The encoded protein is CASSQQGNKAYEQYF. Together with reference TRBV18 and TRBJ2-7, the CDR3 gives the full variable domain: NAGVMQNPRHLVRRRGQEARLRCSPMKGHSHVYWYRQLPEEGLKFMVYLQKENIIDESGMPKERFSAEFPKEGPSILRIQQVVRGDSAAYFCASSQQGNKAYEQYFGPGTRLTVT.

The rearrangement joins TRBV9 to TRBJ2-1; D possibly corresponds to TRBD2 (5 bases). The CDR3 totals 15 residues. The germline V gene encodes CDR1 SGDLS and CDR2 YYNGEE. V was clipped by 4 bases and J by 0 bases, with 11 bases between them. CDR3 sequence (DNA): TGTGCCAGCAGCCCGCGGGTTAGCTCCTACAATGAGCAGTTCTTC. This sequence encodes CASSPRVSSYNEQFF.

This clone was recorded a few times. The genes are TRBV7-6 and TRBJ2-1; 7 bases agree with TRBD2. Looked up from germline, CDR1 is SGHVS and CDR2 is FNYEAQ. V trimming: 0 bases; J trimming: 4 bases; junction bases outside the gene matches: 3. This CDR3 is built from 15 residues. The CDR3 here is CASSLAAGSYNEQFF. The CDR3 nucleotides are TGTGCCAGCAGCTTAGCAGCGGGGAGTTACAATGAGCAGTTCTTC.

The chain recombines TRBV7-3 with TRBJ2-2; possible D gene TRBD1, 6 bases. V lost 5 bases and J lost 3, with 16 bases in between. The CDR3 sequence is 16 residues long. CDR1 is SGHTA, CDR2 FQGTGA, per germline. The CDR3 is CASSVAGASDTGELFF. In nucleotides, the CDR3 is TGTGCCAGCAGCGTGGCAGGGGCGTCGGACACCGGGGAGCTGTTTTTT.

The chain employs TRBV6-1 and TRBJ1-5; tentative D call: TRBD1 (5 bases). Trimming shortened V by 3 bases and J by 6 bases, and 15 bases separated the two germline ends. Germline loops: CDR1 MNHNS, CDR2 SASEGT. This CDR3 spans 15 amino acids. CDR3: CASSESGGLGQPQHF. As DNA, the CDR3 is TGTGCCAGCAGTGAGTCCGGGGGTCTGGGTCAGCCCCAGCATTTT.

The DNA of the CDR3 is TGTGCCAGCAGTCCGGGACAGGGGAGGACTGAAGCTTTCTTT. It translates to CASSPGQGRTEAFF. V usage is TRBV27 and J usage is TRBJ1-1; 10 bases align to TRBD1. The trim removed 5 bases at V and 5 bases at J, leaving 5 bases unmatched. The germline V gene has CDR1 MNHEY and CDR2 SMNVEV (reference sequence). This CDR3 is 14 amino acids long.